These 11 T cell receptor beta chains were all obtained from the same sample, sequenced in a study of T-cell reconstitution after alpha-beta-depleted transplantation in children. Unique molecular identifiers were incorporated into the prepared TCRbeta library. TCRdb independently ran MiXCR on the PCR reads; one entry per CDR3 protein. In the table there are 300,000 to 350,000 distinct CDR3 sequences, roughly 16% of which are singletons. The material sequenced was PBMCs, mostly from graft donor cells, taken 360 days after TCRalphabeta/CD19-depleted stem cell transplant. The receptors here all came from a male patient between 2 and 15 years old who had a stem cell transplant for acute lymphoblastic leukemia, so the T cells may come from the graft donor.

The table lists this clonotype with a few counts. This chain links TRBV28 with TRBJ1-5; the D gene is possibly TRBD1 (5 bases). CDR3 length equals 16 residues. Trimming took off 3 bases at V and 6 bases at J, with 18 bases between the two ends. From germline, CDR1 is MDHEN and CDR2 SYDVKM. The CDR3 region is CASSFFSSGAGQPQHF. DNA of the CDR3: TGTGCCAGCAGTTTTTTTTCGAGTGGGGCGGGTCAGCCCCAGCATTTT.

This clonotype was seen more than once but under ten times. This chain joins TRBV20-1 and TRBJ1-1, with D perhaps TRBD1 (6 bases). Germline V gene lookup returns CDR1 DFQATT and CDR2 SNEGSKA (reference sequence). Trimming pared 4 bases from V and 1 base from J, leaving 16 bases between. CDR3 length: 15 residues. CDR3 sequence: CSATIPGQWNTEAFF. The CDR3 DNA is TGCAGTGCTACCATACCCGGACAGTGGAACACTGAAGCTTTCTTT.

This clonotype has more than one count but fewer than ten. The rearrangement joins TRBV5-1 to TRBJ2-7; 9 positions agree with TRBD2. V was clipped by 1 base and J by 5 bases; unmatched bases: 7. Germline lookup yields CDR1 SGHRS and CDR2 YFSETQ. The CDR3 spans 15 residues. The chain's CDR3 is CASSLSLAGTDEQYF. The CDR3 coding sequence is TGCGCCAGCAGCTTGTCCCTAGCGGGAACCGACGAGCAGTACTTC.

This clonotype was detected a few times. The CDR3 sequence: CASSLSRAGVETGELFF. The CDR3 region has the DNA TGCGCCAGCAGCTTGAGTAGAGCGGGAGTTGAAACCGGGGAGCTGTTTTTT. This chain links TRBV5-1 with TRBJ2-2; 8 bases agree with TRBD2. With 1 base clipped from V and 5 bases from J, the junction kept 10 bases outside the gene matches. This CDR3 comprises 17 residues. Germline loops: CDR1 SGHRS, CDR2 YFSETQ.

This clonotype was seen many times. The chain recombines TRBV12-3 or TRBV12-4 with TRBJ2-3; possibly TRBD2 for D (5 bases). The CDR3 runs to 15 residues. V shed 0 bases and J shed 4 bases, with 11 bases lying between them. CDR3 DNA: TGTGCCAGCAGTTTAGCGGGAGTTCGCGCAGATACGCAGTATTTT. Protein product: CASSLAGVRADTQYF.

This clonotype appeared a single time. This chain joins TRBV16 and TRBJ2-3; 8 nucleotides align to TRBD1. Germline V gene lookup returns CDR1 KGHSY and CDR2 FQNENV. V dropped 6 bases and J dropped 3; count of bases not matched to a gene: 11. The CDR3 covers 16 residues. The CDR3 DNA follows: TGTGCCAGCAGTTATTTTCCAGGGGGCGAGACAGATACGCAGTATTTT. It translates to CASSYFPGGETDTQYF.

This clonotype showed up just a few times. The genes are TRBV20-1 and TRBJ1-3; 7 bases are a match to TRBD1. The germline V gene has CDR1 DFQATT and CDR2 SNEGSKA (reference sequence). Trimming took 5 bases from V and 0 from J; bases not matched to a gene: 4. CDR3 size: 14 residues. CDR3 sequence (DNA): TGCAGTGCTCGACAGGGAATCTCTGGAAACACCATATATTTT. It translates to CSARQGISGNTIYF.

This clonotype was recorded a few times. V is TRBV4-1 and J is TRBJ2-7; D is perhaps TRBD2 (6 bases). V was cut by 3 bases and J by 3 bases, with 12 bases left in between. The CDR3 runs to 14 residues. Per the germline V gene, CDR1 is MGHRA and CDR2 is YSYEKL. CDR3: CASSQEGSVYEQYF. CDR3 coding DNA: TGCGCCAGCAGCCAGGAGGGTAGTGTCTACGAGCAGTACTTC.

This sequence joins TRBV20-1 and TRBJ2-5; tentative D call: TRBD2 (6 bases). V lost 4 bases, J lost 5 bases, and 14 bases lay in between. CDR3 length: 13 amino acids. CDR1 is DFQATT and CDR2 is SNEGSKA in the germline V gene (reference sequence). This CDR3 is CSAMDRRGETQYF. The CDR3 DNA follows: TGCAGTGCTATGGACCGCCGGGGGGAGACCCAGTACTTC.

This clonotype was found a few times. CDR3 in amino acids: CASSYAWGSYEQYF. Here the CDR3 DNA reads TGTGCCAGCAGTTACGCCTGGGGCTCCTACGAGCAGTACTTC. The V call is TRBV6-2 or TRBV6-3, the J call TRBJ2-7; unclear D gene. Germline V CDR1 and CDR2: MNHEY, SVGEGT. There are 14 residues in the CDR3. Trimming shortened V by 2 bases and J by 0 bases, and 8 bases separated the two germline ends.

This clonotype has a count of ten or more. The rearrangement joins TRBV6-2 or TRBV6-3 to TRBJ2-4; no clear D gene. Germline V gene sequence: CDR1 MNHEY, CDR2 SVGEGT. The germline V and J ends were trimmed by 0 bases and 0 bases, with 6 bases remaining between them. The length of the CDR3 is 15 residues. Here the CDR3 reads CASSYSRAAKNIQYF. The CDR3 DNA reads as TGTGCCAGCAGTTACTCAAGGGCAGCCAAAAACATTCAGTACTTC.